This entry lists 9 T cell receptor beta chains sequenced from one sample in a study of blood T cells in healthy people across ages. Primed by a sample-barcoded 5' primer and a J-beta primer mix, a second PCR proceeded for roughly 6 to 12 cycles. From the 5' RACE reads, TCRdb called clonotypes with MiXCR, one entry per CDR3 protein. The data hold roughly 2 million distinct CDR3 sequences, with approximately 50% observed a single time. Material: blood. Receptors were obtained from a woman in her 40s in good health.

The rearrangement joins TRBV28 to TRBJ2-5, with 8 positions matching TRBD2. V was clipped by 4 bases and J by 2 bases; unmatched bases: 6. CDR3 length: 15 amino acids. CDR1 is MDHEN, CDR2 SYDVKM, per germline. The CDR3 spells CASSWPPSGQETQYF. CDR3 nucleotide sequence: TGTGCCAGCAGTTGGCCGCCTAGCGGGCAAGAGACCCAGTACTTC. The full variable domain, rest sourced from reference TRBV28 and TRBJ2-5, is DVKVTQSSRYLVKRTGEKVFLECVQDMDHENMFWYRQDPGLGLRLIYFSYDVKMKEKGDIPEGYSVSREKKERFSLILESASTNQTSMYLCASSWPPSGQETQYFGPGTRLLVL.

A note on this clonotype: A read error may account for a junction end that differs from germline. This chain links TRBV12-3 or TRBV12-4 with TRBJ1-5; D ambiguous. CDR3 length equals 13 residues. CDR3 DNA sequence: TGTGCCAGCAGTCGTGCCCCCAATCAGCGCCAGCATTTT. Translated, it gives CASSRAPNQRQHF.

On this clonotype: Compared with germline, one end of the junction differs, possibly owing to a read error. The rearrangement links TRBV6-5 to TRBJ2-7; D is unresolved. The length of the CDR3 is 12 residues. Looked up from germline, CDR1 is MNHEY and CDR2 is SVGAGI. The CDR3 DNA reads TGTACCAGCAGTTACGGCGGCTACGAGCAGTACTTC. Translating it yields CTSSYGGYEQYF.

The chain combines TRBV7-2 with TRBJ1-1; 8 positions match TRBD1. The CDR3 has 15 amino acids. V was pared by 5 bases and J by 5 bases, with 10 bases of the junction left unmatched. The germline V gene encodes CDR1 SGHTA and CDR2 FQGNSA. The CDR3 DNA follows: TGTGCCAGCAGCGCGGCCCAGGGGGCTCGAACTGAAGCTTTCTTT. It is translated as CASSAAQGARTEAFF. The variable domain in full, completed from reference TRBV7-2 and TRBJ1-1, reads GAGVSQSPSNKVTEKGKDVELRCDPISGHTALYWYRQSLGQGLEFLIYFQGNSAPDKSGLPSDRFSAERTGGSVSTLTIQRTQQEDSAVYLCASSAAQGARTEAFFGQGTRLTVV.

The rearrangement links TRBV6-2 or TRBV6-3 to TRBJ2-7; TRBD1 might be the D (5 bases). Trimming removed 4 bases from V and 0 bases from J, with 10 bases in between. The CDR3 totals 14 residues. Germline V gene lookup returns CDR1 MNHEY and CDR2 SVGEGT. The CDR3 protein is CASSFRQLSYEQYF. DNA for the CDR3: TGTGCCAGCAGTTTCAGACAGCTCTCCTACGAGCAGTACTTC.

This CDR3 reads CASRVRGALYEQYF. The CDR3 DNA sequence: TGTGCCAGCAGAGTCCGAGGGGCGCTCTACGAGCAGTACTTC. The chain links TRBV2 to TRBJ2-7; tentatively, D is TRBD1 or TRBD2 (5 bases each). CDR1 is SNHLY and CDR2 is FYNNEI in the germline V gene. This CDR3 is built from 14 residues. V was pared by 6 bases and J by 3 bases, with 15 bases between.

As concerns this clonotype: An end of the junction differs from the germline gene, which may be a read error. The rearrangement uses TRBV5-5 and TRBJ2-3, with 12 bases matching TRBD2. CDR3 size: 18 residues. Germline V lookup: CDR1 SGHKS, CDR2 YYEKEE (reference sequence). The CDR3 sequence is CASSTGLAGSFSTATQYF. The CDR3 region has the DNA TGTGCCAGCAGCACGGGACTAGCGGGCTCCTTTAGTACAGCTACGCAGTATTTT.

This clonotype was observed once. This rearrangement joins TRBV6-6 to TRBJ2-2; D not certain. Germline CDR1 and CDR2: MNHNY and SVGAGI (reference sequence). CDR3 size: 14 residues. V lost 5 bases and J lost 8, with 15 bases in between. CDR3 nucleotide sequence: TGTGCCAGCAGTCATCTAGGTCCCCCTGGGGAGCTGTTTTTT. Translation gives CASSHLGPPGELFF.

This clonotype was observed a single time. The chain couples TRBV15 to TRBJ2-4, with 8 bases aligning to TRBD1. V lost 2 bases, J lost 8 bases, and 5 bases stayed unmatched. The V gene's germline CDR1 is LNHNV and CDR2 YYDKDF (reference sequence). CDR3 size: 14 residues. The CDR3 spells CATSRRQGADIQYF. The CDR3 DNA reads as TGTGCCACCAGCAGAAGGCAGGGGGCGGACATTCAGTACTTC.